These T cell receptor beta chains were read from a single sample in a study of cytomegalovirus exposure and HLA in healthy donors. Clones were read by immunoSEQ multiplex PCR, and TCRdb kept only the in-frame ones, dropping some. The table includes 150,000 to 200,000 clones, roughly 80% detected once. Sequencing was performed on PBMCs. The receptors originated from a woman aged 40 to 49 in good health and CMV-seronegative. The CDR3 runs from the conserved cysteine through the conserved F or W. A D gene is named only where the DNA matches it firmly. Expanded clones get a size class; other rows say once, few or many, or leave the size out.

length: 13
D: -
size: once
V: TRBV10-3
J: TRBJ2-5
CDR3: CAISDGQQETQYF
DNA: TGTGCCATCAGTGACGGTCAACAAGAGACCCAGTACTTC

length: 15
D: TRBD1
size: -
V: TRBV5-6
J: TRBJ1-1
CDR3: CASSLVGDRVLEAFF
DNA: TGTGCCAGCAGCCTGGTGGGGGACAGGGTGCTTGAAGCTTTCTTT

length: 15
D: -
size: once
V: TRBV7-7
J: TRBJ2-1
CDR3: CASTPFTSSYNEQFF
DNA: TGTGCCAGCACCCCATTTACAAGCTCCTACAATGAGCAGTTCTTC

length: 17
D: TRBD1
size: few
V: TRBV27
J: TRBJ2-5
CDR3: CASRQRWGTGLQETQYF
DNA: TGTGCCAGCAGGCAACGATGGGGGACAGGTCTTCAAGAGACCCAGTACTTC

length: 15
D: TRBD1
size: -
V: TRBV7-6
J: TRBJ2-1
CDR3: CASSLADRELNEQFF
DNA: TGTGCCAGCAGCTTAGCGGACAGGGAACTTAATGAGCAGTTCTTC

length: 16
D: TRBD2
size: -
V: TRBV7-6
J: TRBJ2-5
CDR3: CASSSRLAGGLETQYF
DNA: TGTGCCAGCAGCTCGAGACTAGCGGGGGGGCTAGAGACCCAGTACTTC

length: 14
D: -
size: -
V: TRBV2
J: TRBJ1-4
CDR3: CASIPGRTNEKLFF
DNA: TGTGCCAGCATCCCAGGGCGAACTAATGAAAAACTGTTTTTT

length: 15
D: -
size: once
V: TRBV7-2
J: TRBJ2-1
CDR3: CASSSGTRFYNEQFF
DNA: TGTGCCAGCAGCTCCGGGACAAGATTTTACAATGAGCAGTTCTTC

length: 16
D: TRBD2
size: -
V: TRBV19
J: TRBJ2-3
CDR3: CASRLGLAGNTDTQYF
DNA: TGTGCCAGTAGACTGGGACTAGCGGGCAACACAGATACGCAGTATTTT

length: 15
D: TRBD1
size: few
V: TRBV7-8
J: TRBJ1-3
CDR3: CASSTGGHLRNTIYF
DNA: TGTGCCAGCAGCACAGGGGGACATTTGCGAAACACCATATATTTT

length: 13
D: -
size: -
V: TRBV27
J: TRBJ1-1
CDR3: CASSLGRWTEAFF
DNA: TGTGCCAGCAGTTTAGGGAGGTGGACTGAAGCTTTCTTT

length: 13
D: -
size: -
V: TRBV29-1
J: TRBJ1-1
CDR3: CSVGWGGDTEAFF
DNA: TGCAGCGTTGGCTGGGGGGGGGACACTGAAGCTTTCTTT

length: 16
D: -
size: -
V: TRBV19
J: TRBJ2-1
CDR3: CASSIRHRVGGNEQFF
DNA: TGTGCCAGTAGTATACGTCACAGGGTGGGAGGGAATGAGCAGTTCTTC

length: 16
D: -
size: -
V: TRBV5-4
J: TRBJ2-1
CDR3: CASSLRRGPSYNEQFF
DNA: TGTGCCAGCAGCTTAAGGCGGGGGCCTTCCTACAATGAGCAGTTCTTC

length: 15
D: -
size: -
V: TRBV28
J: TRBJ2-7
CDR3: CASSPGGGRNYEQYF
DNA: TGTGCCAGCAGCCCTGGGGGCGGACGGAACTACGAGCAGTACTTC

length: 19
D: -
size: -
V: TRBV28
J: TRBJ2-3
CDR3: CASSFSGGGRASSTDTQYF
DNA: TGTGCCAGCAGTTTTTCAGGGGGCGGGAGGGCCTCTAGCACAGATACGCAGTATTTT

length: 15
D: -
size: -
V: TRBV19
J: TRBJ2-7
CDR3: CASRSAGVPTYEQYF
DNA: TGTGCCAGTAGATCGGCAGGGGTACCCACCTACGAGCAGTACTTC

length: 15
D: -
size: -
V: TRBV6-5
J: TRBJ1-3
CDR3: CASSYWHGTGNTIYF
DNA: TGTGCCAGCAGTTACTGGCACGGGACTGGAAACACCATATATTTT

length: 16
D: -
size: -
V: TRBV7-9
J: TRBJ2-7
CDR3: CASSVGTMGMAYEQYF
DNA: TGTGCCAGCAGCGTAGGGACAATGGGTATGGCGTATGAGCAGTACTTC

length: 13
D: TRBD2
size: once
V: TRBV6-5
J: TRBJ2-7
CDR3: CASSSGLVVEQYF
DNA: TGTGCCAGCAGTTCGGGACTAGTCGTCGAGCAGTACTTC

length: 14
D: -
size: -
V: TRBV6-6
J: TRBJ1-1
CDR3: CASSYGPGDTEAFF
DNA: TGTGCCAGCAGTTACGGTCCGGGGGACACTGAAGCTTTCTTT

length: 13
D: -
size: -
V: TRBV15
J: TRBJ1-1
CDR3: CATKTGWNTEAFF
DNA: TGTGCCACCAAGACCGGGTGGAACACTGAAGCTTTCTTT

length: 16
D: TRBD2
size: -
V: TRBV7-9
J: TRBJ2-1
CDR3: CASSLPPASGKGEQFF
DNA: TGTGCCAGCAGCCTACCCCCGGCTAGCGGGAAGGGTGAGCAGTTCTTC

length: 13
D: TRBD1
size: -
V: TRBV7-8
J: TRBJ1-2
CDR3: CASSSDRVYGYTF
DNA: TGTGCCAGCAGCTCAGACAGGGTCTATGGCTACACCTTC

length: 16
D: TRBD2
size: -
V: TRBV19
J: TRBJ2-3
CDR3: CASTSLSRGGLDTQYF
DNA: TGTGCCAGTACCTCTCTCTCGCGGGGGGGCCTCGATACGCAGTATTTT

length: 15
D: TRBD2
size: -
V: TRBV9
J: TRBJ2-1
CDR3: CASSVTSGRANEQFF
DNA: TGTGCCAGCAGCGTGACTAGCGGGAGGGCGAATGAGCAGTTCTTC

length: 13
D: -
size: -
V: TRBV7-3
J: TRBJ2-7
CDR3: CASSLTTQYEQYF
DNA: TGTGCCAGCAGCTTAACTACCCAGTACGAGCAGTACTTC

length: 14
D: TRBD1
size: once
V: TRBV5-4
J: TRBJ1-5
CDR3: CASSRDRGNQPQHF
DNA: TGTGCCAGCAGCAGAGACAGGGGGAATCAGCCCCAGCATTTT

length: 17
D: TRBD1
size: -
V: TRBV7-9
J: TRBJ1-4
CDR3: CSSSFHLGDRGREKLFF
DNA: TGTTCCAGCAGCTTCCATCTCGGGGACAGGGGGAGAGAAAAACTGTTTTTT

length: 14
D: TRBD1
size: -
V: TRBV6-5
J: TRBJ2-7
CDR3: CASRPGQIFYEQYF
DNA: TGTGCCAGCAGACCGGGACAGATATTCTACGAGCAGTACTTC

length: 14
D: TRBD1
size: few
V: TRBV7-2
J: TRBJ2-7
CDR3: CASSLDGQGTEQYF
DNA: TGTGCCAGCAGCTTAGACGGACAGGGTACCGAGCAGTACTTC

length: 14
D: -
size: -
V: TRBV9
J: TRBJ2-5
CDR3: CASSVGGSLETQYF
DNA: TGTGCCAGCAGCGTAGGAGGGTCTCTAGAGACCCAGTACTTC